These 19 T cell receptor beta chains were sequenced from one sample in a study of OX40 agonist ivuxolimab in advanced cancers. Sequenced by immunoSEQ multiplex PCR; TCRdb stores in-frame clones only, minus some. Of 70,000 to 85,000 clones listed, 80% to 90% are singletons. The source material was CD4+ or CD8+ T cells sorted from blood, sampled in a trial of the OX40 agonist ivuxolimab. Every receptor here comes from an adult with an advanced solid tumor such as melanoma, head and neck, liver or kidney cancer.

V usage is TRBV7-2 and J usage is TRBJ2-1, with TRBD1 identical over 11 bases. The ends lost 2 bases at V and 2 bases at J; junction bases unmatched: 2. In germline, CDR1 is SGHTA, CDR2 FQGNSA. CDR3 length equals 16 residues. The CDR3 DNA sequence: TGTGCCAGCAGCTTAAGGGGACAGGGGGCCTACAATGAGCAGTTCTTC. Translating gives CASSLRGQGAYNEQFF.

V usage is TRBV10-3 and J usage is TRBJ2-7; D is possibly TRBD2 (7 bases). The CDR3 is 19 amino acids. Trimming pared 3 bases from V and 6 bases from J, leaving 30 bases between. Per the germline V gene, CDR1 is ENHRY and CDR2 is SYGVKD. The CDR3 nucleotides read TGTGCCATCAGTGAACAGTATGGTATCCGCGGGGGCGTATCTTCCGAGCAGTACTTC. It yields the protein CAISEQYGIRGGVSSEQYF.

Written as DNA, the CDR3 is TGTGCCAGCAGTTACCGGGCGCCCAGGGCCAGAAACACCATATATTTT. Protein: CASSYRAPRARNTIYF. This chain links TRBV6-5 with TRBJ1-3; possible D gene TRBD1, 5 bases. The CDR3 extends over 16 amino acids. The V and J ends lost 2 bases and 5 bases respectively, with 16 bases between them. The germline CDR1 and CDR2 sequences are MNHEY and SVGAGI.

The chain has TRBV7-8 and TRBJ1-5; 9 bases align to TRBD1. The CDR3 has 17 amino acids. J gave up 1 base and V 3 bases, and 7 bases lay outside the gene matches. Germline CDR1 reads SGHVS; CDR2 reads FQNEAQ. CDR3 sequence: CASSLGDRVRSNQPQHF. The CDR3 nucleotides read TGTGCCAGCAGCTTGGGGGACAGGGTGAGAAGCAATCAGCCCCAGCATTTT.

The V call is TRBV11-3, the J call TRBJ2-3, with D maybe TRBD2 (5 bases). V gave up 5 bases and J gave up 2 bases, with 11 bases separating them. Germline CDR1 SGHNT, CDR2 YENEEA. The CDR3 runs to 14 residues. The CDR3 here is CASSKRDSTDTQYF. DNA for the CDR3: TGTGCCAGCAGCAAACGGGATTCCACAGATACGCAGTATTTT.

The CDR3 DNA follows: TGTGCCAGCAGTTCGCCTCATAGCGGGGGATCCTACGAGCAGTACTTC. Protein sequence: CASSSPHSGGSYEQYF. The genes are TRBV28 and TRBJ2-7; 9 nucleotides agree with TRBD2. Germline V gene lookup returns CDR1 MDHEN and CDR2 SYDVKM. The CDR3 contains 16 residues. Trimming removed 4 bases from V and 1 base from J; junction bases left unmatched: 8.

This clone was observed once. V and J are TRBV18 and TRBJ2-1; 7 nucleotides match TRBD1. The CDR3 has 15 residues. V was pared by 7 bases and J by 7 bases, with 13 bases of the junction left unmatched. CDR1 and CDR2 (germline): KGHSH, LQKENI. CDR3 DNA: TGTGCCAGCTTGACTGCCGGGACAGTAGGGAATGAGCAGTTCTTC. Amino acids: CASLTAGTVGNEQFF.

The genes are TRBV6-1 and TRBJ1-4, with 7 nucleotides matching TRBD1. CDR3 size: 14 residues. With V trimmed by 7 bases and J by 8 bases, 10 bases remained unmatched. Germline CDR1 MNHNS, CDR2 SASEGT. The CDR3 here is CASIEGGVREKLFF. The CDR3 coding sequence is TGTGCCAGCATCGAAGGGGGCGTAAGGGAAAAACTGTTTTTT.

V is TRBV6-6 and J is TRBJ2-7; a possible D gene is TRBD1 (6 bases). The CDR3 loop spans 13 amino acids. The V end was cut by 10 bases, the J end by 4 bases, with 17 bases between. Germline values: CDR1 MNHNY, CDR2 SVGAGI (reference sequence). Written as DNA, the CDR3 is TGTGCCACCAAAGGGGGTTTCGGATACGAGCAGTACTTC. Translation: CATKGGFGYEQYF.

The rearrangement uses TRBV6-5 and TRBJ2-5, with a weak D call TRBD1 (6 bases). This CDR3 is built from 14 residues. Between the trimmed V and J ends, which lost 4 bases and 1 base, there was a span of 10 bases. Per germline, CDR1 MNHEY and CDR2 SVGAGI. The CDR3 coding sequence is TGTGCCAGCAGTTGGGGCAGGGGCCAAGAGACCCAGTACTTC. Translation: CASSWGRGQETQYF.

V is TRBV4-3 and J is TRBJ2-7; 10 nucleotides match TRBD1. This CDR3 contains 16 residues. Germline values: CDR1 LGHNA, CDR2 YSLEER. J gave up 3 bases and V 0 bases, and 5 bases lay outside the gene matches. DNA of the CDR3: TGCGCCAGCAGCCAAGATACCGGACAGGGGGTCTACGAGCAGTACTTC. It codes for CASSQDTGQGVYEQYF.

The CDR3 DNA reads TGTGCCATCAGGGAAGGTGTATACTACGAGCAGTACTTC. Its protein product is CAIREGVYYEQYF. The rearrangement joins TRBV10-3 to TRBJ2-7; D gene unclear. CDR1 and CDR2 (germline): ENHRY, SYGVKD. Trimming took off 6 bases at V and 3 bases at J, with 12 bases between the two ends. CDR3 length equals 13 residues.

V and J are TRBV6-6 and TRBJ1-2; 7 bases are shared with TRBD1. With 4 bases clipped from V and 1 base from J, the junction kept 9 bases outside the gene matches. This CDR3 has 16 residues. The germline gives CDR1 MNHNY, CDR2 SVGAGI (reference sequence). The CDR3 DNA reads TGTGCCAGCAGTTCAACTCCGGGACAGCTTAACTATGGCTACACCTTC. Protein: CASSSTPGQLNYGYTF.

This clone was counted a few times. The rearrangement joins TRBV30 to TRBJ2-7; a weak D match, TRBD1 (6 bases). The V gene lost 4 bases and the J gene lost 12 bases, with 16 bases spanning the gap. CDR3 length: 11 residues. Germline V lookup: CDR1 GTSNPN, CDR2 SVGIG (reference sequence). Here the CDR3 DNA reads TGTGCCTGGACCATAACAGGGCCGCGGTACTTC. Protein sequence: CAWTITGPRYF.

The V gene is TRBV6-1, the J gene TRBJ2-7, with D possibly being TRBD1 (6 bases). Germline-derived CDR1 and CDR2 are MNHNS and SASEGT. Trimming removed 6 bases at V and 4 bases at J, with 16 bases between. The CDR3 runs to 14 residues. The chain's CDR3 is CASSKQGEVYEQYF. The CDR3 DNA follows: TGTGCCAGCAGCAAACAGGGAGAGGTTTACGAGCAGTACTTC.

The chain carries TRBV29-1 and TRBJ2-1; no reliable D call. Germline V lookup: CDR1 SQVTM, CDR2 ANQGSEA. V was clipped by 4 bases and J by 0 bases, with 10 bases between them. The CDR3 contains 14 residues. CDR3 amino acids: CSVGATHSYNEQFF. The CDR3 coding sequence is TGCAGCGTTGGGGCTACCCACTCCTACAATGAGCAGTTCTTC.

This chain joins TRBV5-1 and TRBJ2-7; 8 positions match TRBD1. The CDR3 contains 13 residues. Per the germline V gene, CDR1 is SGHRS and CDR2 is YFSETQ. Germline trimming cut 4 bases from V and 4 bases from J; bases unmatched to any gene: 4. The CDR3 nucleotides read TGCGCCAGCAGCCCAGGGGGCAGGTACGAGCAGTACTTC. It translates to CASSPGGRYEQYF.

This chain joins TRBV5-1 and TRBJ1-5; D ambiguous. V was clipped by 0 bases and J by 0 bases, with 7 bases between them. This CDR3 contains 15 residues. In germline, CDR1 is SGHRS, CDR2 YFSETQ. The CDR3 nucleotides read TGCGCCAGCAGCTTGGGAGGGTTTAGCAATCAGCCCCAGCATTTT. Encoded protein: CASSLGGFSNQPQHF.

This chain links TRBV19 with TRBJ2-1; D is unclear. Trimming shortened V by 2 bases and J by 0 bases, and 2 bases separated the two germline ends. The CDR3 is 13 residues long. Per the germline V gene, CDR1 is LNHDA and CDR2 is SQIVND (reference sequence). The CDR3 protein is CASSITSYNEQFF. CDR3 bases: TGTGCCAGTAGTATAACCTCCTACAATGAGCAGTTCTTC.